A single sample gave rise to the 15 T cell receptor beta chains below, sequenced in a study of blood T cells in healthy people across ages (dated by TCRdb to about 2015). Receptor libraries were prepared by 5' RACE. The run used an Illumina HiSeq 2500. A second PCR of roughly 7 to 11 cycles was performed with a sample-barcoded 5' primer and a J-beta primer mix. The public reads were quality trimmed at Q25 with fastp and then assembled into clones with MiXCR by TCRdb, keeping productive beta chains. When rows share a CDR3 protein, they turn into one entry using the most common DNA and genes. The sample data list some 640,000 distinct CDR3 sequences, and 49% of these were observed just once. The top ten constitute around a third of the sample. Specimen: blood. The source is a woman between 55 and 75 years old in good health.

Concerning this clonotype: Germline is not matched at one junction end, which may reflect a read error. The chain has TRBV3-1 and TRBJ2-1; D gene ambiguous. Germline values: CDR1 LGHDT, CDR2 YNNKEL (reference sequence). CDR3 size: 12 residues. The CDR3 DNA reads as TGTGCCGGCAGCCCCATAGGGAATGAGCAGTTCTTC. It translates to CAGSPIGNEQFF.

This clonotype has just a few counts. The chain couples TRBV3-1 to TRBJ1-4; D gene unclear. The germline CDR1 and CDR2 sequences are LGHDT and YNNKEL (reference sequence). V was cut by 3 bases and J by 5 bases, with 4 bases left in between. The CDR3 length is 12 residues. CDR3 sequence reads: CASSQTNEKLFF. For the CDR3, the DNA is TGTGCCAGCAGCCAGACGAATGAAAAACTGTTTTTT. Full variable domain (outside the CDR3, taken from reference TRBV3-1 and TRBJ1-4): DTAVSQTPKYLVTQMGNDKSIKCEQNLGHDTMYWYKQDSKKFLKIMFSYNNKELIINETVPNRFSPKSPDKAHLNLHINSLELGDSAVYFCASSQTNEKLFFGSGTQLSVL.

V usage is TRBV20-1 and J usage is TRBJ1-2; D ambiguous. The CDR3 is 12 residues long. The germline CDR1 and CDR2 sequences are DFQATT and SNEGSKA (reference sequence). V gave up 3 bases and J gave up 4 bases, with 9 bases separating them. CDR3 sequence: CSASTTLYGYTF. The DNA of the CDR3 is TGCAGTGCTAGTACGACCCTCTATGGCTACACCTTC.

The chain uses TRBV7-2 and TRBJ1-2; TRBD1 might be the D (5 bases). V lost 2 bases and J lost 0, with 19 bases in between. CDR3 length: 18 residues. Germline loops: CDR1 SGHTA, CDR2 FQGNSA. CDR3 sequence (DNA): TGTGCCAGCAGCTTACGACCGAGCGGGCGAGGGGCTAACTATGGCTACACCTTC. Protein product: CASSLRPSGRGANYGYTF.

This chain links TRBV24-1 with TRBJ2-1; perhaps TRBD1 as D (5 bases). This CDR3 comprises 16 residues. CDR1 KGHDR and CDR2 SFDVKD come from the germline V gene. The ends were cut back, 4 bases at V and 6 bases at J, with 18 bases in the middle. DNA of the CDR3: TGTGCCACCAGTGACCTAGACAGAGCCCATGTCAATGAGCAGTTCTTC. Translating gives CATSDLDRAHVNEQFF.

The rearrangement links TRBV28 to TRBJ1-1; a weak D match, TRBD1 (5 bases). Trimming shortened V by 7 bases and J by 4 bases, and 13 bases separated the two germline ends. The germline gives CDR1 MDHEN, CDR2 SYDVKM. This CDR3 spans 13 amino acids. CDR3 bases: TGTGCCAGCACCCTACAGGTTATCACTGAAGCTTTCTTT. Translated, it gives CASTLQVITEAFF. Full variable domain (missing parts from reference TRBV28 and TRBJ1-1): DVKVTQSSRYLVKRTGEKVFLECVQDMDHENMFWYRQDPGLGLRLIYFSYDVKMKEKGDIPEGYSVSREKKERFSLILESASTNQTSMYLCASTLQVITEAFFGQGTRLTVV.

As for this clonotype: A much larger clone lies one base from this, so it may be a read error. The chain couples TRBV11-2 to TRBJ2-1, with D unclear. V lost 2 bases, J lost 0 bases, and 17 bases lay in between. The CDR3 runs to 18 residues. Per germline, CDR1 SGHAT and CDR2 FQNNGV. CDR3 region: CASSLPRAPASSYNEQFF. DNA for the CDR3: TGTGCCAGCAGCTTACCTCGGGCCCCCGCGAGCTCCTACAATGAGCAGTTCTTC. The complete variable domain, with remaining parts taken from reference TRBV11-2 and TRBJ2-1, reads EAGVAQSPRYKIIEKRQSVAFWCNPISGHATLYWYQQILGQGPKLLIQFQNNGVVDDSQLPKDRFSAERLKGVDSTLKIQPAKLEDSAVYLCASSLPRAPASSYNEQFFGPGTRLTVL.

The J gene is TRBJ2-1, the V gene TRBV7-9, with 9 positions matching TRBD1. Germline CDR1 and CDR2: SEHNR and FQNEAQ (reference sequence). V lost 3 bases to trimming and J lost 2 bases; unmatched junction nucleotides: 2. The CDR3 consists of 15 residues. The CDR3 reads CASSFTGGAYNEQFF. Here the CDR3 DNA reads TGTGCCAGCAGCTTTACAGGGGGCGCCTACAATGAGCAGTTCTTC.

This rearrangement joins TRBV5-6 to TRBJ2-5; perhaps TRBD1 as D (6 bases). CDR3 length: 16 amino acids. In germline, CDR1 is SGHDT, CDR2 YYEEEE. The V and J ends lost 1 base and 5 bases respectively, with 18 bases between them. The CDR3 DNA reads as TGTGCCAGCAGCTTGTATTTTACAGGGAGTAGGGAGACCCAGTACTTC. Amino acids: CASSLYFTGSRETQYF.

The chain recombines TRBV4-1 with TRBJ2-1; D possibly corresponds to TRBD2 (5 bases). The germline gives CDR1 MGHRA, CDR2 YSYEKL. The CDR3 is made up of 13 amino acids. The V end lost 6 bases, the J end lost 4 bases, and 10 bases lay between the germline ends. The CDR3 sequence: CASSFREYNEQFF. CDR3 sequence (DNA): TGCGCCAGCAGTTTTCGGGAATACAATGAGCAGTTCTTC.

This clonotype was detected a few times. The V call is TRBV18, the J call TRBJ2-5, with D perhaps assigned TRBD1 or TRBD2 (6 bases each). The tail of the sequence fits TRBJ2-7 better, so the J call may be wrong. The CDR3 is 14 residues long. Germline V gene data show CDR1 as KGHSH and CDR2 as LQKENI. This chain's CDR3 is CASSPIGGEGEQYF. CDR3 sequence (DNA): TGTGCCAGCTCACCAATCGGGGGCGAGGGCGAGCAGTACTTC.

This clonotype was counted between two and nine times. This chain links TRBV29-1 with TRBJ2-3, with D perhaps assigned TRBD1 or TRBD2 (5 bases each). Trimming shortened V by 0 bases and J by 0 bases, and 10 bases separated the two germline ends. Germline V gives CDR1 SQVTM, CDR2 ANQGSEA. The CDR3 extends over 15 amino acids. DNA for the CDR3: TGCAGCGTTGAAGAGGGGACCGATAGCACAGATACGCAGTATTTT. Encoded protein: CSVEEGTDSTDTQYF.

Remarks on this clonotype: At one end, the junction sequence differs from germline, possibly due to a read error. J is TRBJ2-7 and V is TRBV14; D may match TRBD1 or TRBD2 (6 bases each). The CDR3 is made up of 16 amino acids. Germline lookup yields CDR1 SGHDN and CDR2 FVKESK. CDR3 DNA: TGCCAGAGGGGGGATCCGGATTCGGGGGATCCCTACGAGCAGTACTTC. Translation: CQRGDPDSGDPYEQYF.

This clonotype was seen only a few times. The chain couples TRBV28 to TRBJ1-2, with unresolved D. The CDR3 length is 13 residues. Germline V gene sequence: CDR1 MDHEN, CDR2 SYDVKM. V dropped 8 bases and J dropped 2 bases, with 12 bases sitting between them. The CDR3 coding sequence is TGTGCCAGCTATAATCGACAAAACTATGGCTACACCTTC. Protein: CASYNRQNYGYTF.

J is TRBJ2-7 and V is TRBV5-1, with D unresolved. The germline V gene has CDR1 SGHRS and CDR2 YFSETQ. The ends were cut back, 4 bases at V and 0 bases at J, with 14 bases in the middle. The CDR3 has 15 amino acids. CDR3 bases: TGCGCCAGCAGCGTAGAGCCGGGCAGCTCCTACGAGCAGTACTTC. Encoded protein: CASSVEPGSSYEQYF.